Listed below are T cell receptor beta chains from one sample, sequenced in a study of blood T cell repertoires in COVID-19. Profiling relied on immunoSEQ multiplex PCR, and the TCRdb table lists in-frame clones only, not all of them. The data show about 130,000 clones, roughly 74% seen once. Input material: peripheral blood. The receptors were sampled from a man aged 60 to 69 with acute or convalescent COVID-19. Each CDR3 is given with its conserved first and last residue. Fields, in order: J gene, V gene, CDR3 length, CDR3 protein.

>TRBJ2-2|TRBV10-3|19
CAISESYPSGLTNTGELFF
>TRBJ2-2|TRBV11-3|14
CASTKREGAGELFF
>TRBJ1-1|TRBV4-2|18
CASSLMREGFPSNTEAFF
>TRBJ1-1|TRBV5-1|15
CASSLAVQGGTEAFF
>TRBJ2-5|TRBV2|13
CASSETGRETQYF
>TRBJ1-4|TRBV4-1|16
CASSQTYLRGDEKLFF
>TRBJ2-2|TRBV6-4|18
CASSDSVSGRADTGELFF
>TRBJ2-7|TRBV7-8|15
CASSSGTSASYEQYF
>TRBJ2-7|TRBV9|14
CASSVADRGHEQYF
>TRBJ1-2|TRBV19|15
CASSIFPGGHLGYTF
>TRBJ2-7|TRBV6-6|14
CASSSRQETYEQYF
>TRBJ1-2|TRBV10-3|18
CAISGGQGRFLGNYGYTF
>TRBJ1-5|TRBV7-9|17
CASSLNKREISNQPQHF
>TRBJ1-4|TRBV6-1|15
CASSEGQGEGEKLFF
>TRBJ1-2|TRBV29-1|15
CSVEQGDARGSGYTF
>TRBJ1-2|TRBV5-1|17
CASSLGQGAVRDYGYTF
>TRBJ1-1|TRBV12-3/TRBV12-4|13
CASSRDRGTEAFF
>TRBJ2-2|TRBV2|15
CASSVPSGSTGELFF
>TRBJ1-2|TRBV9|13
CASSVDRNYGYTF
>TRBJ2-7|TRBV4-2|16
CASSQDTTAQRYEQYF
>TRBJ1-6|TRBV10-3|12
CAIRTGNSPLHF
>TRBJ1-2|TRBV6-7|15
CASSYSDREAEGYTF
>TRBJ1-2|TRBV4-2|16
CASSQDRKGSNYGYTF
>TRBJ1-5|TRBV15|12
CATSQGYQPQHF
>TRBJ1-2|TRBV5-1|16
CASSLAGTGEGYGYTF
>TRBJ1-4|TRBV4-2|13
CALCRGHPEKLFF
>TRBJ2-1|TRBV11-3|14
CASSFSGASNEQFF
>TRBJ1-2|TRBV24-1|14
CATSDFASDYGYTF
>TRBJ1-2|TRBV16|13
CASSLGRGGGYTF
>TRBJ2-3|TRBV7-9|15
CASSLAGPTTDTQYF
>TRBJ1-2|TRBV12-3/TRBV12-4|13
CASSVQGAYGYTF
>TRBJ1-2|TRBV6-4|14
CASSRTGNNYGYTF
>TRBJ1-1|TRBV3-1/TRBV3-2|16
CASSPPGHRNTVEAFF
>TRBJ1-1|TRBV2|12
CASSEILQGAFF
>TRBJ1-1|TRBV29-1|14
CSVEGRQFQKKAFF
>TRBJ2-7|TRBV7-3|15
CASSSQTGLGYEQYF
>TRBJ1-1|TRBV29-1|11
CSVRTGTEAFF
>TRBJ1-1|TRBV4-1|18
CASSQDSDRRSMNTEAFF
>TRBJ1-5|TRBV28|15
CASSERDRVNQPQHF
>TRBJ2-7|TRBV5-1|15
CASSLVGTGSHEQYF
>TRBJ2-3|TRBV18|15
CASSPIATSTDTQYF
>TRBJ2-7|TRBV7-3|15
CASSLGQGPAYEQYF
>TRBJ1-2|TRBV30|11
CAWTGDYGYTF
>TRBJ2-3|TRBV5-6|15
CASSFRRGGVDTQYF
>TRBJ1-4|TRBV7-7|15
CASSRGTGSNEKLFF
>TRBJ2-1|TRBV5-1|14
CASSLDVQGNEQFF
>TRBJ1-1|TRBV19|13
CASSRQMNTEAFF
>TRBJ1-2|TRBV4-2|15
CASSQDWGGDYGYTF
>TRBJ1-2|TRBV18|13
CASSPLGAEGYTF
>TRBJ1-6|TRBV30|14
CAWREWQGNSPLHF
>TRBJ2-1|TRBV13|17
CASRATGTSGGGDEQFF
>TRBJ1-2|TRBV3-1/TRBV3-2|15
CASSLSAGGFLGYTF